This passage covers 14 T cell receptor beta chains from one sample sequenced in a study of tumor and adjacent non-tumor tissue in lung cancer. This sample's RNA came from whole unsorted tissue. A modified ARM-PCR protocol with three rounds of nested PCR amplified TCRbeta. TCRdb reprocessed the multiplex PCR reads with MiXCR, giving one entry per CDR3 protein. The repertoire holds more than 60,000 distinct CDR3 sequences, with around four fifths as singletons. Sequenced: lung tumor tissue. These receptors originate from a woman aged 45-65 years with non-small cell lung cancer.

To note about this clonotype: Likely a read error: the CDR3 ends without its conserved phenylalanine or tryptophan. The chain employs TRBV29-1 and TRBJ2-2, with TRBD2 matching 8 bases. Germline V gene data show CDR1 as SQVTM and CDR2 as ANQGSEA. V shed 6 bases and J 5 bases; nucleotides not matched to a gene: 14. The length of the CDR3 is 16 residues. The CDR3 sequence is CSVEPLAGGRTGELFS. CDR3 in DNA: TGCAGCGTCGAACCTCTAGCGGGTGGACGAACCGGGGAGCTGTTTTCT.

This chain uses TRBV7-2 with TRBJ2-7; TRBD2 matches at 14 bases. With 4 bases clipped from V and 7 bases from J, the junction kept 6 bases outside the gene matches. The CDR3 runs to 15 residues. CDR1 and CDR2 (germline): SGHTA, FQGNSA. CDR3 sequence (DNA): TGTGCCAGCAGCTATCAAGGACTAGCGGGAGGTGAGCAGTACTTC. Translated, it gives CASSYQGLAGGEQYF. Drawing the rest from reference TRBV7-2 and TRBJ2-7, the complete variable domain is GAGVSQSPSNKVTEKGKDVELRCDPISGHTALYWYRQSLGQGLEFLIYFQGNSAPDKSGLPSDRFSAERTGGSVSTLTIQRTQQEDSAVYLCASSYQGLAGGEQYFGPGTRLTVT.

As concerns this clonotype: With a much larger clone just one base away, this may be a read error. The chain carries TRBV30 and TRBJ1-2; 8 bases line up with TRBD1. Germline CDR1 GTSNPN, CDR2 SVGIG (reference sequence). CDR3 length: 16 residues. This CDR3 is CAWSGSETGESYGCTF. In DNA, the CDR3 is TGTGCCTGGAGTGGTTCCGAGACAGGGGAGTCTTATGGCTGCACCTTC.

This chain joins TRBV6-6 and TRBJ2-7; D unresolved. Germline loops: CDR1 MNHNY, CDR2 SVGAGI (reference sequence). Trimming pared 8 bases from V and 3 bases from J, leaving 11 bases between. The CDR3 length is 12 residues. CDR3 region: CASGPGHYEQYF. As DNA, the CDR3 is TGTGCCAGCGGGCCAGGTCACTACGAGCAGTACTTC.

With regard to this clonotype: One end of the junction varies from germline; a read error may be responsible. This chain joins TRBV12-3 or TRBV12-4 and TRBJ1-5; D possibly corresponds to TRBD1 (6 bases). There are 12 residues in the CDR3. CDR3 loop: CASRGGHQSQHF. In DNA form, the CDR3 reads TGTGCCAGCAGGGGGGGGCATCAGTCCCAGCATTTT.

Comments on this clonotype: Germline and junction disagree at one end, which may indicate a read error. The chain uses TRBV10-1 and TRBJ2-2; 7 bases match TRBD2. The CDR3 runs to 13 residues. Germline CDR1 reads WNHNN; CDR2 reads SYGVQD (reference sequence). The CDR3 DNA sequence: TGTGCCAGCACTAGCGTGAACACCGGGGAGCTGTTTTTT. It codes for CASTSVNTGELFF.

On this clonotype itself: The junction does not match germline at one end; this may be a read error. CDR3 sequence: CASCSTDNEQIF. The CDR3 DNA reads as TGTGCCAGCTGCTCGACGGACAATGAGCAGATCTTC. The chain is built from TRBV5-4 and TRBJ2-1; D perhaps matches TRBD1 (5 bases). The CDR3 contains 12 residues. Germline V gives CDR1 SGHNT, CDR2 YYREEE (reference sequence).

This rearrangement joins TRBV11-2 to TRBJ2-1; D not certain. Deletions cut 5 bases from V and 4 bases from J, with 18 bases between. The CDR3 runs 16 residues. Per the germline V gene, CDR1 is SGHAT and CDR2 is FQNNGV. The CDR3 loop reads CASSGEREWGYNEQFF. In nucleotides, the CDR3 is TGTGCCAGCAGCGGAGAGCGAGAGTGGGGATACAATGAGCAGTTCTTC.

This clonotype was counted many times. This chain connects TRBV20-1 to TRBJ2-7; possibly TRBD1 for D (6 bases). Trimming removed 3 bases at V and 0 bases at J, with 12 bases between. Germline V lookup: CDR1 DFQATT, CDR2 SNEGSKA (reference sequence). The CDR3 totals 14 residues. The CDR3 nucleotides read TGCAGTGCTAGGGACAGCTCATCCTCCTACGAGCAGTACTTC. It translates to CSARDSSSSYEQYF.

About this clonotype: The junction departs from germline at one end; a sequencing error may be responsible. This rearrangement joins TRBV4-1 to TRBJ2-3; a possible D gene is TRBD2 (6 bases). The CDR3 spans 14 residues. Germline CDR1 and CDR2: MGHRA and YSYEKL. CDR3 sequence (DNA): TGCGCCAGTAGCCAGAGGGCGGGAACTGATACGCAGTATTTT. Encoded protein: CASSQRAGTDTQYF.

A note on this clonotype: The junction departs from germline at one end; a sequencing error may be responsible. The chain combines TRBV6-6 with TRBJ2-7; D ambiguous. This CDR3 has 14 residues. Germline values: CDR1 MNHNY, CDR2 SVGAGI (reference sequence). The CDR3 DNA reads as TGTGCCAGCTGTTACTCCAAAGAGGCGGACGAGCAGTACTTC. Its protein is CASCYSKEADEQYF.

This clonotype was observed many times. This chain uses TRBV15 with TRBJ2-1, with D possibly being TRBD1 (5 bases). The CDR3 runs to 16 residues. CDR1 LNHNV and CDR2 YYDKDF come from the germline V gene (reference sequence). Trimming stripped 5 bases from V and 0 bases from J, with 14 bases between. The CDR3 region has the DNA TGTGCCACCAGCCCTCAGGGTAAGAGCTCCTACAATGAGCAGTTCTTC. Its protein product is CATSPQGKSSYNEQFF.

Notes on this clonotype: No conserved phenylalanine or tryptophan ends this CDR3, so it is likely a read error. The chain uses TRBV11-2 and TRBJ2-4, with TRBD2 matching over 7 bases. There are 15 residues in the CDR3. Germline values: CDR1 SGHAT, CDR2 FQNNGV. CDR3 sequence reads: CDSSFPSGIGDVQYL. CDR3 coding DNA: TGTGACAGCAGTTTCCCTAGCGGAATTGGGGACGTTCAGTACTTA.

Only one count was recorded for this clonotype. A junction boundary mismatches the germline segment, possibly from a read error. The CDR3 here is CASSERAGGISKNIQYF. The CDR3 nucleotides read TGTGCCAGCAGTGAACGAGCGGGAGGAATATCCAAAAACATTCAGTATTTC. The chain uses TRBV2 and TRBJ2-4; 9 bases are a match to TRBD2. The CDR3 spans 17 residues. Germline V lookup: CDR1 SNHLY, CDR2 FYNNEI.